Below are 8 T cell receptor beta chains sequenced from a single sample in a study of radiation and T cells in renal cell carcinoma. Time point reported: blood 2 weeks post-SBRT. Documented treatment: 15 Gy SBRT to primary tumor, nephrectomy 4 weeks later. The data were produced by immunoSEQ multiplex PCR, yet TCRdb's version contains in-frame clones alone and is incomplete. The repertoire consists of 100,000 to 150,000 clones, with around 82% occurring once and the leading ten covering approximately 6.3%. The sample in question was blood, obtained from a patient whose treatment included radiotherapy and nephrectomy. The receptors here all came from a man aged 45-65 years with renal cell carcinoma.

The V and J genes are TRBV15 and TRBJ1-2; D gene ambiguous. This CDR3 has 16 amino acids. The ends were cut back, 0 bases at V and 0 bases at J, with 11 bases in the middle. The germline CDR1 and CDR2 sequences are LNHNV and YYDKDF (reference sequence). CDR3 loop: CATSRDLAVANYGYTF. CDR3 coding DNA: TGTGCCACCAGCAGAGATTTGGCGGTAGCTAACTATGGCTACACCTTC.

This chain connects TRBV7-2 to TRBJ2-7; D possibly corresponds to TRBD1 (8 bases). This CDR3 is built from 15 residues. V gave up 2 bases and J gave up 1 base, with 12 bases separating them. Germline-derived CDR1 and CDR2 are SGHTA and FQGNSA. The CDR3 DNA reads TGTGCCAGCAGCTTATCACAGGGGGGGTCCTACGAGCAGTACTTC. Its protein is CASSLSQGGSYEQYF.

This chain connects TRBV5-6 to TRBJ2-5; D unresolved. V shed 0 bases and J shed 5 bases, with 8 bases lying between them. CDR3 size: 13 residues. Germline V gene data show CDR1 as SGHDT and CDR2 as YYEEEE. The CDR3 nucleotides are TGTGCCAGCAGCTTGGGATCGGCGGAGACCCAGTACTTC. Translated, it gives CASSLGSAETQYF.

The genes are TRBV14 and TRBJ2-3; 8 bases match TRBD2. The CDR3 sequence is 15 residues long. The germline CDR1 and CDR2 sequences are SGHDN and FVKESK. Trimming at V came to 3 bases and at J to 7 bases, leaving 9 bases not matched to a gene. In DNA, the CDR3 is TGTGCCAGCAGCCAGGCGGGGGGCGGGAAGCATACGCAGTATTTT. Protein product: CASSQAGGGKHTQYF.

CDR3 loop: CAWSARPYEQYF. CDR3 in DNA: TGTGCCTGGAGCGCCCGGCCCTACGAGCAGTACTTC. This chain uses TRBV30 with TRBJ2-7; D unresolved. CDR3 length: 12 amino acids. Germline lookup yields CDR1 GTSNPN and CDR2 SVGIG (reference sequence). Trimming removed 3 bases from V and 2 bases from J, with 8 bases in between.

The V and J genes are TRBV11-2 and TRBJ2-3; TRBD2 matches 9 bases. Germline loops: CDR1 SGHAT, CDR2 FQNNGV. Trimming at V came to 1 base and at J to 2 bases, leaving 4 bases not matched to a gene. The CDR3 contains 16 residues. The CDR3 region is CASSLAASGNTDTQYF. CDR3 DNA sequence: TGTGCCAGCAGCTTAGCGGCTAGCGGGAACACAGATACGCAGTATTTT.

V gene TRBV2 combines with J gene TRBJ2-3; D is uncertain. V lost 2 bases and J 2 bases, leaving 11 bases between the germline ends. CDR1 SNHLY and CDR2 FYNNEI come from the germline V gene. The CDR3 covers 15 residues. CDR3 region: CASSENPSTTDTQYF. CDR3 coding DNA: TGTGCCAGCAGTGAAAACCCCTCTACCACAGATACGCAGTATTTT.

In this sample, this clone turned up once. The rearrangement uses TRBV6-1 and TRBJ2-1; 9 nucleotides line up with TRBD2. Germline CDR1 and CDR2: MNHNS and SASEGT. With 2 bases clipped from V and 0 bases from J, the junction kept 11 bases outside the gene matches. The CDR3 contains 19 residues. The CDR3 is CASSELAGASFSSYNEQFF. The CDR3 nucleotides read TGTGCCAGCAGTGAATTAGCGGGGGCCTCGTTTAGCTCCTACAATGAGCAGTTCTTC.